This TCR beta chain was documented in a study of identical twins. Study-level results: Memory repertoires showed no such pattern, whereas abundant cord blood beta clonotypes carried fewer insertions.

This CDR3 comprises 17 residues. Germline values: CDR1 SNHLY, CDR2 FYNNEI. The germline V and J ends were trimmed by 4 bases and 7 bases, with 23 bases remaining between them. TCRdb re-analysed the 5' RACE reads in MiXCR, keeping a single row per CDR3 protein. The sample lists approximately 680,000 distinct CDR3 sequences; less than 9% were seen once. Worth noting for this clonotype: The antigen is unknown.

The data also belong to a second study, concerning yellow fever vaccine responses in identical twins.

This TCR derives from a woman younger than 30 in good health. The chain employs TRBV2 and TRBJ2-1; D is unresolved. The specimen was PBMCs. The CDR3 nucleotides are TGTGCCAGCAGTGTTGGTTTGGAGCCCCGAAACTTTAATGAGCAGTTCTTC. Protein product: CASSVGLEPRNFNEQFF.